Sequencing of this T cell receptor beta chain was carried out in a study of T-cell reconstitution after alpha-beta-depleted transplantation in children listed by TCRdb under 2016. With respect to the entire study: Using TCR repertoire profiling, the study quantitatively followed how T-cell immune reconstitution unfolded in children after TCRalphabeta/CD19-depleted allogeneic hematopoietic cell transplantation.

Per the publication, the treatment or condition label means: allogeneic hematopoietic cell transplantation with graft depleted of TCRalphabeta T cells and CD19 B cells. The children who served as transplant recipients had been given grafts of TCRalphabeta/CD19-depleted allogeneic hematopoietic cells. The germline V gene supplies CDR1 SGHRS and CDR2 YFSETQ. The CDR3 has 13 amino acids, counting the end cysteine and phenylalanine. Left in the record is the CDR3 DNA by itself, 39 bases read in frame from the first base. V and J lose 0 bases and 3 bases, and a span of 6 bases separates them. The research as a whole found: Apparently early alphabetaT-cell count recovery about two months after transplant reportedly relied on only several hundred rapidly expanded clones derived from non-depleted graft cells. In some patients, high TCRbeta diversity at day 60 was attributed to recipient T cells and intrathymic progenitors that had survived conditioning. The frequencies of hyperexpanded clones fell over the following months, and after one year, T-cell counts and TCRbeta diversity were mostly attributed to newly produced T cells.

This clonotype was counted many times. Its specific antigen is unknown. The record has no base qualities; no much larger clone is one base away. The library was produced with PCR. The reads were generated on an Illumina HiSeq 2500. Molecular barcoding was employed in the preparation of TCR libraries, with unique molecular identifiers being used to normalize TCRbeta repertoire quantification. In-frame beta chains were kept once TCRdb had trimmed the public reads at Q25 with fastp and called clones with MiXCR. Each entry is one CDR3 protein sequence, shown with its most common DNA and genes. The sample includes around 100,000 distinct CDR3 sequences, with approximately 10% observed a single time. Less than 40% of the sample belongs to the ten largest clones.

The starting material was PBMCs, obtained before TCRalphabeta/CD19-depleted stem cell transplant. The receptor was derived from a boy aged 2-9 years with acute lymphoblastic leukemia, due to receive a stem cell transplant. The chain couples TRBV5-1 to TRBJ1-1; a tentative D call is TRBD1 (5 bases match). The CDR3 protein: CASSLAGDTEAFF. The DNA sequence reads TGCGCCAGCAGCTTGGCGGGGGACACTGAAGCTTTCTTT.